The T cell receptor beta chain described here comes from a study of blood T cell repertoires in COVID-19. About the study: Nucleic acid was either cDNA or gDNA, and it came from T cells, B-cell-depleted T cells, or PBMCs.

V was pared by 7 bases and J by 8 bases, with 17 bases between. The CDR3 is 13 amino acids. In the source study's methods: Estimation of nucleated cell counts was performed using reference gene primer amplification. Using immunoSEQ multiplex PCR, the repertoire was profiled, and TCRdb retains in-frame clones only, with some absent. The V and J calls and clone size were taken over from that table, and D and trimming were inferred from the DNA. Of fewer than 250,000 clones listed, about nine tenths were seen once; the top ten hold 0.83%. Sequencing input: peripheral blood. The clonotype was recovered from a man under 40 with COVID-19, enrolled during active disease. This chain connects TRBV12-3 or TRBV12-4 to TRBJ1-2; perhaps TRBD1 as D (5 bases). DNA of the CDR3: TGTGCCAGCAATCTTTTAGGGGTTATGGGCTACACCTTC. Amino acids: CASNLLGVMGYTF.